This T cell receptor beta chain is drawn from a study of shared clonotypes between healthy human individuals. Regarding the study as a whole: Sequencing depth was a factor that was expected to affect clonotype sharing among donors. Relative to clonotypes present in all four donors, those not shared had lower generation probabilities.

Participating donors were healthy, HIV-negative adults free of recent acute infections or vaccinations. The CDR3 is 14 residues long. Per germline, CDR1 MNHNS and CDR2 SASEGT. V lost 6 bases and J lost 1; bases outside the gene matches: 4. With regard to this clone: Its antigen is not known.

Original processing methods: Junction-only sequences without quality scores came from ImmunoSEQ, so filtering differed. Using immunoSEQ multiplex PCR, the repertoire was profiled, and TCRdb retains in-frame clones only, with some absent. V and J calls plus clone size are reproduced from that table; the DNA served to infer D and trimming. Seen here are 2.3 million or so clones, just over 90% observed once, and the top ten hold 0.3% to 0.4%. The source material was naive CD4+ T cells from PBMCs. Subset indicated: CD45RA+ positively selected. This clonotype originated in a young man in good health. Some clones in this sample may be carry-over from other donors' samples. The chain employs TRBV6-1 and TRBJ2-7; 9 nucleotides line up with TRBD1. In DNA, the CDR3 is TGTGCCAGCAGGTTAGGGACAGGGTCCTACGAGCAGTACTTC. It encodes CASRLGTGSYEQYF.